This section outlines one T cell receptor (beta chain) sequence together with its context. The sample originates from a study of blood T cell repertoires in COVID-19. At the level of the study: Donors in the United States, Italy and Spain gave samples during acute or convalescent COVID-19. Sources were T cells, B-cell-depleted T cells, or PBMCs; the material itself was cDNA or gDNA.

Looked up from germline, CDR1 is SGDLS and CDR2 is YYNGEE. Trimming removed 4 bases from V and 3 bases from J; junction bases left unmatched: 11. CDR3 length: 17 amino acids. Per the study methods: Cell counts per sample came from amplifying reference gene primers. The repertoire was sequenced with immunoSEQ multiplex PCR; TCRdb's copy has only in-frame clones and lacks some. The V and J calls and clone size come from that table; D and trimming were worked out from the DNA. The sample has under 300,000 clones, approximately 80% seen once. The sample comprised peripheral blood. V and J are TRBV9 and TRBJ2-5; 11 bases are a match to TRBD2. This receptor was taken from a man younger than 45 who had recovered from COVID-19. The CDR3 DNA is TGTGCCAGCAGCATGGCCCCAACTAGCGGGGGAAAAGAGACCCAGTACTTC. Protein product: CASSMAPTSGGKETQYF.